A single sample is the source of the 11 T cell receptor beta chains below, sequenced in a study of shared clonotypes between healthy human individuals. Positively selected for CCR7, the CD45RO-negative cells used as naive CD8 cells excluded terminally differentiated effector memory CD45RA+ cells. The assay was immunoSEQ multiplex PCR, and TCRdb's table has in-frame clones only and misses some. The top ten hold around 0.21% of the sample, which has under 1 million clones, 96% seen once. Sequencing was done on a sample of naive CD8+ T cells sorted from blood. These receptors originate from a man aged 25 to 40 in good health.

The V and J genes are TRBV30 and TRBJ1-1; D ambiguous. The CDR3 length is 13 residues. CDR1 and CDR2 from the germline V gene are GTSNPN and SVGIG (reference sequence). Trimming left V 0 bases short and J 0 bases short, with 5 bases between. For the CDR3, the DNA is TGTGCCTGGAGTGTAGGGATGAACACTGAAGCTTTCTTT. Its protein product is CAWSVGMNTEAFF.

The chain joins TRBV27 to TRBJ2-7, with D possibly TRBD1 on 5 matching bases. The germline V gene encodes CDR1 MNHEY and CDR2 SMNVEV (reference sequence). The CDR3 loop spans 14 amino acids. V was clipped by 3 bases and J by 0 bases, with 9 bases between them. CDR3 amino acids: CASSFKQDSYEQYF. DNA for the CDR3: TGTGCCAGCAGTTTTAAACAGGACTCCTACGAGCAGTACTTC.

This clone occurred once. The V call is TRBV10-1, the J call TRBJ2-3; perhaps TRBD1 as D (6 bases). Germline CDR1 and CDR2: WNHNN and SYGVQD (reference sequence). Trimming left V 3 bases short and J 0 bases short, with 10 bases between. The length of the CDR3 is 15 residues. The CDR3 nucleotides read TGCGCCAGCAGTGATGGGGGCTCGAGCACAGATACGCAGTATTTT. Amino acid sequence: CASSDGGSSTDTQYF.

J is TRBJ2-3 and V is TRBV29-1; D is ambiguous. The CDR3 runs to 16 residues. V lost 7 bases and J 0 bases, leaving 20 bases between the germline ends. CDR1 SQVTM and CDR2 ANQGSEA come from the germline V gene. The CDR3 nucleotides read TGCAGCGCCCTCATAGGGCCGCCCTCTAGCACAGATACGCAGTATTTT. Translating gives CSALIGPPSSTDTQYF.

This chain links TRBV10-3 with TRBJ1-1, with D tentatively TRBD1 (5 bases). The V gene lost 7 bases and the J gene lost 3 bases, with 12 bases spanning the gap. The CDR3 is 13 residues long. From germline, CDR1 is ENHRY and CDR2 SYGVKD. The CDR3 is CAIKGTRDTEAFF. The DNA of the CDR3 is TGTGCCATCAAGGGGACTCGGGACACTGAAGCTTTCTTT.

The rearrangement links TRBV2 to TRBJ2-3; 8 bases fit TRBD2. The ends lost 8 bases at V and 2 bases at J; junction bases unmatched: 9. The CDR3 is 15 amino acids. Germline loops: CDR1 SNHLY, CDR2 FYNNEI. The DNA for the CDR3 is TGTGCCAGCCCCCTTCGGGAGGGAGTCACAGATACGCAGTATTTT. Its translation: CASPLREGVTDTQYF.

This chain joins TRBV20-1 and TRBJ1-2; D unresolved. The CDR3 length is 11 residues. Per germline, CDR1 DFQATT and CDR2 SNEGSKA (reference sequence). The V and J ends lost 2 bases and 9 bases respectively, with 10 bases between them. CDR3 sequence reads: CSARMGISYTF. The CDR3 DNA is TGCAGTGCTAGAATGGGGATCAGCTACACCTTC.

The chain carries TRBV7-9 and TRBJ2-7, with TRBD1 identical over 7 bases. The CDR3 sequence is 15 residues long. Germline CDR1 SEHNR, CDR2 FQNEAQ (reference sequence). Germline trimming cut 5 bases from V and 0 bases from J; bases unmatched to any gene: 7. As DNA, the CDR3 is TGTGCCAGCAGCCCGGGACAGAAGTCCTCCTACGAGCAGTACTTC. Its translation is CASSPGQKSSYEQYF.

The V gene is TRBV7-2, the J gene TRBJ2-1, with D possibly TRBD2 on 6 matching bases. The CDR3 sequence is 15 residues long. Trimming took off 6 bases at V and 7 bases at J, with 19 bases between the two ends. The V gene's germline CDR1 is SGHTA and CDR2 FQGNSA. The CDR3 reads CASRSLALQGNEQFF. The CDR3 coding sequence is TGTGCCAGCAGGAGTCTAGCGCTTCAAGGGAATGAGCAGTTCTTC.

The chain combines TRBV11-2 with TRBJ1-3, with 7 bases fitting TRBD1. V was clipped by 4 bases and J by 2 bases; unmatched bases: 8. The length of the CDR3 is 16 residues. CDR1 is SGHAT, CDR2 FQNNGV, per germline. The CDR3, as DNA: TGTGCCAGCAGCTCCTACAGGGGAGTCGCTGGAAACACCATATATTTT. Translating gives CASSSYRGVAGNTIYF.

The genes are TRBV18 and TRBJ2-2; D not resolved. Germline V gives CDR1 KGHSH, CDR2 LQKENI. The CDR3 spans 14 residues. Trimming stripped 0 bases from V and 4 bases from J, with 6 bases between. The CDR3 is CASSPPTSTGELFF. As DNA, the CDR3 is TGTGCCAGCTCACCACCCACATCCACCGGGGAGCTGTTTTTT.